This TCR beta chain was recovered during a study of CD8 T cells in ankylosing spondylitis (dated by TCRdb to the late 2010s). Looking at the study overall: To find TCR variants linked to disease, the study profiled T cell receptor beta repertoires in ankylosing spondylitis patients and healthy donors. Peripheral blood samples were taken, and synovial fluid was additionally collected from ankylosing spondylitis patients. The full study cohort comprised around 25 ankylosing spondylitis patients and about 110 healthy donors. Results and caveats for the whole study, not just this receptor: The disease-linked clones had a CD8+ phenotype and were found at relatively low frequencies in peripheral blood. A TCR beta motif of about 8 highly homologous amino acid variants appeared characteristic of blood from ankylosing spondylitis patients. The disease-linked clones were reported to be significantly enriched in matched synovial fluid samples from ankylosing spondylitis patients. Some of the motif variants had been reported before in the synovial fluid and blood of reactive arthritis patients, a finding that suggests common disease-initiation mechanisms.

As regards this clonotype: Its antigen is unknown. Within one base of it there is no much larger clone, and no base qualities were kept.

The trim is 7 bases for V and 5 bases for J, with a gap of 19 bases between the germline ends. The CDR3, cysteine through phenylalanine, is 15 amino acids long. The only DNA kept is the CDR3, 45 bases in frame from the first base. The germline V gene gives CDR1 as SNHLY and CDR2 as FYNNEI. The instrument was an Illumina HiSeq 2500. Quantitative 5'-RACE with molecular barcodes was the method used to prepare the TCR beta libraries. As for the authors' bioinformatics: A new computational method based on a probabilistic model of VDJ rearrangement was used to identify disease-linked TCR variants. TCRdb reprocessed the public reads (quality trimming at Q25 with fastp, clone calling with MiXCR) and kept in-frame beta chains. Identical CDR3 protein sequences are pooled into one entry, listed with their most common genes and DNA. The V and J calls come from TCRdb's annotation, not from the publication. The sample yields a few hundred thousand distinct CDR3 sequences; approximately 20% were counted once. The ten largest make up around 16% of the sample.

The sample was blood, either unsorted or a sorted T cell fraction (not recorded which). This TCR came from a male donor with ankylosing spondylitis. The V gene is TRBV2 and the J gene is TRBJ2-3, and possibly TRBD1, on 6 matching bases. CDR3 reads: CASIRGLPTGDTQYF. The bases read TGTGCCAGCATCAGGGGCCTACCAACCGGAGATACGCAGTATTTT. Full variable domain (CDR3 extended with the reference TRBV2 and TRBJ2-3 proteins): EPEVTQTPSHQVTQMGQEVILRCVPISNHLYFYWYRQILGQKVEFLVSFYNNEISEKSEIFDDQFSVERPDGSNFTLKIRSTKLEDSAMYFCASIRGLPTGDTQYFGPGTRLTVL.